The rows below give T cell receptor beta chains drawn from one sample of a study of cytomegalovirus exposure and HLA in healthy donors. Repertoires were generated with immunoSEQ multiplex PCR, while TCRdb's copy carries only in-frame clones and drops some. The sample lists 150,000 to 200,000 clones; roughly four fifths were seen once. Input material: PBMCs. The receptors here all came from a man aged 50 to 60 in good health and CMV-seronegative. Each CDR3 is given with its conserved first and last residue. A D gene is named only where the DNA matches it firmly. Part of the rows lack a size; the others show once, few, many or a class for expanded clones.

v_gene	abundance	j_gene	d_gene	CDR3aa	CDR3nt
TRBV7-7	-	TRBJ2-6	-	CASSLGPSSGANVLTF	TGTGCTAGCAGCCTTGGGCCCAGCTCTGGGGCCAACGTCCTGACTTTC
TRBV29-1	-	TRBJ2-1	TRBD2	CSAGIAGTIIAQFF	TGCAGCGCCGGAATAGCGGGTACCATCATCGCGCAGTTCTTC
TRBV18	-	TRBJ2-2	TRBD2	CASSPPGGSGELFF	TGTGCCAGCTCACCACCGGGAGGGTCCGGGGAGCTGTTTTTT
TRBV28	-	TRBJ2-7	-	CASSRDIYEQYF	TGTGCCAGCAGTCGGGACATCTACGAGCAGTACTTC
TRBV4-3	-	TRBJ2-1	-	CASSQDEGGYNEQFF	TGCGCCAGCAGCCAAGATGAAGGCGGGTACAATGAGCAGTTCTTC
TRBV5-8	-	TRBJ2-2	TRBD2	CASSGGAGGLTGELFF	TGTGCCAGCAGCGGCGGAGCGGGGGGGCTGACCGGGGAGCTGTTTTTT
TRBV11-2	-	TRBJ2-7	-	CASSLGSRPSSYEQYF	TGTGCCAGCAGCTTAGGCTCCCGTCCGAGCTCCTACGAGCAGTACTTC
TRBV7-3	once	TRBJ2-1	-	CASSLGPSSYNEQFF	TGTGCCAGCAGCTTAGGGCCGAGCTCCTACAATGAGCAGTTCTTC
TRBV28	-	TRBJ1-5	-	CASRRGHQIRDQPQHF	TGTGCCAGCAGGCGCGGACACCAAATAAGGGATCAGCCCCAGCATTTT
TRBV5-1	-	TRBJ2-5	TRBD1	CASNWGGQGETQYF	TGCGCCAGCAACTGGGGGGGACAGGGGGAGACCCAGTACTTC
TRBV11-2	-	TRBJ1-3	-	CASSFSAGATGNTIYF	TGTGCCAGCAGCTTCTCTGCAGGGGCTACTGGAAACACCATATATTTT
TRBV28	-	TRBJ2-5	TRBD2	CASSSGTSGVYQETQYF	TGTGCCAGCAGCTCCGGGACTAGCGGGGTGTACCAAGAGACCCAGTACTTC
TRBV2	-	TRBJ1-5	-	CASKGHPNQPQHF	TGTGCCAGCAAGGGACATCCGAATCAGCCCCAGCATTTT
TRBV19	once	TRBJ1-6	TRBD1	CASRRDSDNSPLHF	TGTGCCAGTAGGAGGGACAGCGATAATTCACCCCTCCACTTT
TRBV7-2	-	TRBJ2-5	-	CASSSTRLIQETQYF	TGTGCCAGCAGCTCCACTAGACTGATACAAGAGACCCAGTACTTC
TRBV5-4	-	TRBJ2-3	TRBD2	CASRVAGGRTDTQYF	TGTGCCAGCAGGGTAGCGGGGGGGAGGACAGATACGCAGTATTTT